These T cell receptor beta chains were read from a single sample in a study of blood T cells in healthy people across ages. In TCRdb, the 5' RACE reads were re-called with MiXCR into one record per CDR3 protein. The profile covers over 600,000 distinct CDR3 sequences, with about half appearing a single time and 15% to 20% taken by the ten largest. The specimen was blood. The receptors originated from a man aged 80 or over in good health. The CDR3 runs from the conserved cysteine through the conserved F or W. The D gene is left open where the match is weak. Clone size is stated in some rows and not others, as once, few, many or a class when expanded.

CDR3 protein	CDR3 DNA	D gene	V gene	J gene	clone size
CASSLAMKDGLYEQYF	TGTGCCAGCAGCTTAGCGATGAAGGACGGACTCTACGAGCAGTACTTC	NA	TRBV7-9	TRBJ2-7	NA
CASSKSGHGTGELFF	TGTGCCAGCAGTAAGTCGGGACACGGGACCGGGGAGCTGTTTTTT	NA	TRBV25-1	TRBJ2-2	NA
CSARGVGTDIQYF	TGCAGTGCTCGCGGCGTTGGGACGGACATTCAGTACTTC	NA	TRBV20-1	TRBJ2-4	NA
CASSLETQYF	TGTGCCAGCAGTCTAGAGACCCAGTACTTC	NA	TRBV2	TRBJ2-5	many
CASSSRDGRSSGNTIYF	TGCGCCAGCAGCTCCCGGGACGGACGGTCCTCTGGAAACACCATATATTTT	NA	TRBV5-1	TRBJ1-3	NA
CASSYSPLQGEGDRRETQYF	TGTGCCAGCAGTTACTCGCCGTTACAGGGGGAAGGGGACAGAAGAGAGACCCAGTACTTC	TRBD1	TRBV6-2/TRBV6-3	TRBJ2-5	NA
CASSLGPAYNEQFF	TGCGCCAGCAGCTTGGGGCCAGCCTACAATGAGCAGTTCTTC	NA	TRBV5-1	TRBJ2-1	NA
CASSSSGANYNEQFF	TGTGCCAGCAGCTCCAGCGGAGCCAACTACAATGAGCAGTTCTTC	NA	TRBV7-3	TRBJ2-1	many
CASSLPTLAGTNNEQYF	TGTGCCAGCAGCTTACCCACTTTAGCGGGAACAAACAATGAGCAGTACTTC	TRBD2	TRBV7-3	TRBJ2-7	NA
CASSYLAGALARGEQFF	TGTGCCAGCAGTTACTTAGCGGGGGCCTTAGCAAGAGGTGAGCAGTTCTTC	TRBD2	TRBV6-2/TRBV6-3	TRBJ2-1	few
CASSAPGVKVSYNEQFF	TGTGCCAGCAGCGCACCAGGGGTAAAGGTCTCCTACAATGAGCAGTTCTTC	NA	TRBV9	TRBJ2-1	NA
CASSPNMGQETQYF	TGTGCCAGCAGCCCAAATATGGGCCAAGAGACCCAGTACTTC	NA	TRBV7-2	TRBJ2-5	NA
CASSRMGGKQETQYF	TGTGCCAGCTCACGGATGGGGGGGAAACAAGAGACCCAGTACTTC	TRBD2	TRBV18	TRBJ2-5	NA
CASSPQGPAVSTDTQYF	TGTGCCAGCAGCCCCCAGGGGCCAGCGGTGAGCACAGATACGCAGTATTTT	NA	TRBV11-2	TRBJ2-3	NA
CASSVVASGYTGELFF	TGTGCCAGCAGCGTAGTGGCTAGCGGATACACCGGGGAGCTGTTTTTT	TRBD2	TRBV9	TRBJ2-2	NA
CASSFRPGVQQYF	TGTGCCAGCAGTTTCAGACCGGGTGTGCAGCAGTACTTC	NA	TRBV27	TRBJ2-7	many
CASSLIRDRGKNIQYF	TGTGCCAGCAGTCTAATCCGGGACAGGGGCAAAAACATTCAGTACTTC	TRBD1	TRBV6-1	TRBJ2-4	NA
CASSPSDGTLMEQYF	TGTGCCAGCTCACCGTCGGATGGGACCTTAATGGAGCAGTACTTC	NA	TRBV18	TRBJ2-7	few
CASSFAGRHEQFF	TGTGCCAGCAGTTTTGCGGGAAGGCATGAGCAGTTCTTC	NA	TRBV12-3/TRBV12-4	TRBJ2-1	NA
CSTKRGTRGYSNQPQHF	TGCAGTACAAAACGCGGGACAAGGGGTTATAGCAATCAGCCCCAGCATTTT	NA	TRBV20-1	TRBJ1-5	NA
CASSPGQSLAKNIQYF	TGTGCCAGCAGCCCTGGACAGTCTCTAGCCAAAAACATTCAGTACTTC	NA	TRBV7-9	TRBJ2-4	NA
CASSALLAGGLLFTYNEQFF	TGTGCCAGCAGTGCCTTACTAGCGGGGGGCCTCCTCTTTACCTACAATGAGCAGTTCTTC	TRBD2	TRBV6-2/TRBV6-3	TRBJ2-1	NA
CSVSARVETQYF	TGCAGCGTTTCGGCCAGGGTGGAGACCCAGTACTTC	NA	TRBV29-1	TRBJ2-5	many
CASSLEGQGGEQYF	TGCGCCAGCAGCTTGGAGGGACAGGGGGGTGAGCAGTACTTC	TRBD1	TRBV5-1	TRBJ2-7	few